This T cell receptor beta chain is from a study of blood T cell repertoires in COVID-19. Study background: Some COVID-19 samples were acute and others convalescent; all came from the United States, Italy and Spain. T cells, B-cell-depleted T cells, or PBMCs supplied cDNA or gDNA.

How the authors handled the data: Counts of nucleated cells, estimated from reference gene primer amplification, were obtained. Sequencing was performed with immunoSEQ multiplex PCR; in TCRdb, only in-frame clones are kept and a portion is missing. From that table come the V and J calls and clone size; the DNA was used to work out D and trimming. The sample carries fewer than 80,000 clones, about 88% recorded once. The CDR3 spans 14 residues. The J segment lost 2 bases and the V segment lost 5 bases, leaving 5 bases of the junction unmatched. Per the germline V gene, CDR1 is LNHDA and CDR2 is SQIVND (reference sequence).

The sequence came from a woman older than 75 with active or convalescent COVID-19. V is TRBV19 and J is TRBJ2-7; the match to TRBD1 covers 8 bases. The sequenced sample was peripheral blood. The CDR3 nucleotides are TGTGCCAGTAGTCTTGACAGGGGACCCTACGAGCAGTACTTC. Protein: CASSLDRGPYEQYF.